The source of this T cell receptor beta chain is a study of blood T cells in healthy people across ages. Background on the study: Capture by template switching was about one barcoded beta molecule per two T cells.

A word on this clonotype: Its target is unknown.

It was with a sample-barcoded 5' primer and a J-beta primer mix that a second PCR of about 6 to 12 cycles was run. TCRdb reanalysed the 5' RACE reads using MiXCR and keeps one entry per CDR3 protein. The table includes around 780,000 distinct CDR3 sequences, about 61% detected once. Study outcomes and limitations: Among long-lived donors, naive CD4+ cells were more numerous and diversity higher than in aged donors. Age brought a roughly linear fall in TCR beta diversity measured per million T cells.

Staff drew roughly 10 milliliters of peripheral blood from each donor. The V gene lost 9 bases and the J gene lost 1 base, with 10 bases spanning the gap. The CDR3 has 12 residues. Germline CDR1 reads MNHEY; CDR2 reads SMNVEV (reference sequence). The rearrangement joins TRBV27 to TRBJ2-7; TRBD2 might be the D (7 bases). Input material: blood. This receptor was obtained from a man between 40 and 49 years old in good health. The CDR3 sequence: CARGGGSYEQYF. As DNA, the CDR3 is TGTGCCAGGGGAGGGGGATCCTACGAGCAGTACTTC.